Listed below are T cell receptor beta chains from one sample, sequenced in a study of blood T cell repertoires in COVID-19. Measured with immunoSEQ multiplex PCR; TCRdb has only the in-frame clones, and not every one. The sample shows over 130,000 clones, about 83% of them seen only once. Sequencing was done on a sample of PBMCs or T cells enriched from blood (not recorded which). The receptors were gathered from a woman between 45 and 60 years old with acute COVID-19. The CDR3 runs from the conserved cysteine through the conserved F or W. Each record gives: V gene, J gene, D gene, clone size, CDR3 length, CDR3 protein. D genes are given only for firm matches. The size field is filled for only some rows; it gives once, few, many or a size class.

TRBV19,TRBJ2-1,TRBD2,NA,18,CASSIDRSSGRPGNEQFF
TRBV5-4,TRBJ2-3,NA,NA,15,CASSRDSPGTDTQYF
TRBV2,TRBJ2-5,NA,NA,16,CASTRSQVLGVETQYF
TRBV11-3,TRBJ2-5,TRBD2,NA,13,CASGGTNQETQYF
TRBV2,TRBJ2-3,NA,once,13,CASRVGHGGTQYF
TRBV6-1,TRBJ1-5,NA,NA,16,CASSEGRNQRDQPQHF
TRBV30,TRBJ2-7,TRBD1,NA,15,CAWSQTQGVVDEQYF
TRBV11-2,TRBJ2-5,NA,once,14,CASSLAGEGETQYF
TRBV19,TRBJ1-5,NA,NA,12,CASKQGNQPQHF
TRBV11-2,TRBJ2-5,TRBD2,NA,13,CASSLGGGETQYF
TRBV24-1,TRBJ2-5,NA,NA,15,CATSDLADEGETQYF
TRBV6-5,TRBJ1-5,NA,NA,14,CASRVTGSVQPQHF
TRBV5-4,TRBJ2-1,TRBD2,NA,14,CASSRGGSYNEQFF
TRBV5-4,TRBJ2-7,TRBD2,NA,15,CASSSLAGEVYEQYF
TRBV5-1,TRBJ1-5,NA,NA,13,CASSVLGDQPQHF
TRBV6-5,TRBJ2-2,TRBD2,NA,14,CASRGLAGYGELFF